This T cell receptor (beta chain) was recovered during a study of blood T cell repertoires in COVID-19. At the level of the study: There were acute and convalescent COVID-19 samples, and they came from the United States, Italy and Spain.

Produced via immunoSEQ multiplex PCR; TCRdb's table is partial and in-frame only. The sample has around 94,000 clones, approximately 90% seen once. V was trimmed by 1 base and J by 6 bases, leaving 16 bases between them. This CDR3 has 16 residues. The germline gives CDR1 SGHTA, CDR2 FQGNSA. The V and J genes are TRBV7-2 and TRBJ1-5; TRBD1 is a possible D gene (6 bases). The specimen sequenced was peripheral blood. This TCR was sampled from a woman between 50 and 59 years old with COVID-19, enrolled during active disease. The CDR3 sequence: CASSLVAGEGGQPQHF. In DNA, the CDR3 is TGTGCCAGCAGCTTAGTGGCAGGGGAAGGGGGTCAGCCCCAGCATTTT.